The next 32 T cell receptor beta chains were all read from a single sample in a study of blood T cells in healthy people across ages. The second PCR ran roughly 7 to 12 cycles with a sample-barcoded 5' primer and J-beta primers. TCRdb processed the 5' RACE reads anew with MiXCR; each CDR3 protein has one entry. The sample has 910,000 or so distinct CDR3 sequences, around 54% seen once. The material sequenced was blood. The origin of the receptors is a woman in her sixties or seventies in good health.

This clonotype was counted a few times. The chain uses TRBV29-1 and TRBJ2-7, with D possibly TRBD2 on 7 matching bases. The CDR3 sequence is 11 residues long. Trimming removed 7 bases from V and 2 bases from J, with 9 bases in between. Germline lookup yields CDR1 SQVTM and CDR2 ANQGSEA. Here the CDR3 reads CSGGGAYEQYF. CDR3 DNA sequence: TGCAGCGGGGGGGGCGCCTACGAGCAGTACTTC.

This clonotype occurred a few times. The rearrangement joins TRBV4-1 to TRBJ2-3; 7 nucleotides line up with TRBD2. The V gene end was trimmed by 0 bases and the J gene end by 3 bases; junction bases not matched to a gene: 6. Germline lookup yields CDR1 MGHRA and CDR2 YSYEKL. The CDR3 runs 16 residues. The CDR3 sequence: CASSQDALAVTDTQYF. CDR3 DNA: TGCGCCAGCAGCCAAGATGCCCTAGCGGTGACAGATACGCAGTATTTT.

The J gene is TRBJ2-7, the V gene TRBV7-9; tentative D call: TRBD1 (7 bases). Per the germline V gene, CDR1 is SEHNR and CDR2 is FQNEAQ (reference sequence). Between the trimmed V and J ends, which lost 4 bases and 2 bases, there was a span of 18 bases. The CDR3 totals 16 residues. CDR3 bases: TGTGCCAGCAGCTCCTTCCCCAGGGGGAGGACCTACGAGCAGTACTTC. The encoded protein is CASSSFPRGRTYEQYF. The full variable domain, completed using reference TRBV7-9 and TRBJ2-7, is DTGVSQNPRHKITKRGQNVTFRCDPISEHNRLYWYRQTLGQGPEFLTYFQNEAQLEKSRLLSDRFSAERPKGSFSTLEIQRTEQGDSAMYLCASSSFPRGRTYEQYFGPGTRLTVT.

The V and J genes are TRBV25-1 and TRBJ2-1, with D maybe TRBD2 (5 bases). The CDR3 has 13 amino acids. The V end was cut by 8 bases, the J end by 9 bases, with 17 bases between. Germline V gene lookup returns CDR1 MGHDK and CDR2 SYGVNS. CDR3 in amino acids: CASGKTIEGEQFF. The CDR3 DNA follows: TGTGCCAGCGGGAAAACTATTGAGGGTGAGCAGTTCTTC.

The genes are TRBV6-6 and TRBJ1-1, with unresolved D. The CDR3 consists of 11 residues. Looked up from germline, CDR1 is MNHNY and CDR2 is SVGAGI (reference sequence). V was pared by 6 bases and J by 12 bases, with 14 bases between. CDR3 DNA: TGTGCCAGCAGCTACGGAAAGGAAACTTTCTTT. As protein: CASSYGKETFF.

The genes are TRBV20-1 and TRBJ2-7; D perhaps matches TRBD2 (5 bases). Germline assignment: CDR1 DFQATT and CDR2 SNEGSKA (reference sequence). The CDR3 consists of 15 residues. V shed 6 bases and J shed 2 bases, with 20 bases lying between them. CDR3 loop: CSAPNLRGTAYEQYF. Written as DNA, the CDR3 is TGCAGTGCCCCAAACCTCCGGGGAACCGCCTACGAGCAGTACTTC.

V usage is TRBV6-4 and J usage is TRBJ2-7; no firm D call. The V gene lost 3 bases and the J gene lost 2 bases, with 11 bases spanning the gap. The germline CDR1 and CDR2 sequences are MRHNA and SNTAGT. This CDR3 comprises 14 residues. This chain's CDR3 is CASSEAPGTYEQYF. The CDR3 bases are TGTGCCAGCAGTGAGGCTCCAGGTACCTACGAGCAGTACTTC.

This sequence joins TRBV5-5 and TRBJ2-1; 11 bases are shared with TRBD2. This CDR3 comprises 18 residues. Germline V gives CDR1 SGHKS, CDR2 YYEKEE (reference sequence). The ends lost 0 bases at V and 9 bases at J; junction bases unmatched: 14. CDR3 bases: TGTGCCAGCAGCTTGGCCGGGTTAGCGGGAGGGCCTTTAGGTGAGCAGTTCTTC. It yields the protein CASSLAGLAGGPLGEQFF.

The chain couples TRBV27 to TRBJ1-1, with D perhaps TRBD1 (6 bases). The CDR3 sequence is 13 residues long. Germline V gives CDR1 MNHEY, CDR2 SMNVEV (reference sequence). Trimming removed 5 bases at V and 4 bases at J, with 11 bases between. The CDR3 DNA reads as TGTGCCAGCAGTGCGAACAGGGTCACTGAAGCTTTCTTT. It translates to CASSANRVTEAFF.

The count of this clonotype is one. The V call is TRBV2, the J call TRBJ2-3; D gene unclear. V dropped 3 bases and J dropped 2 bases, with 9 bases sitting between them. CDR3 length equals 14 residues. The V gene's germline CDR1 is SNHLY and CDR2 FYNNEI. The DNA for the CDR3 is TGTGCCAGCAGTGATGGCTGGGACACAGATACGCAGTATTTT. Translating gives CASSDGWDTDTQYF.

This clonotype has just a few counts. The V and J genes are TRBV5-6 and TRBJ2-7; D is undetermined. The V gene lost 0 bases and the J gene lost 2 bases, with 9 bases spanning the gap. The V gene's germline CDR1 is SGHDT and CDR2 YYEEEE. The CDR3 length is 14 residues. The CDR3, as DNA: TGTGCCAGCAGCTTGGTTCGTTACACCTACGAGCAGTACTTC. Amino acids: CASSLVRYTYEQYF.

J is TRBJ1-2 and V is TRBV4-1; D ambiguous. Trimming left V 0 bases short and J 8 bases short, with 10 bases between. This CDR3 is 13 amino acids long. Per the germline V gene, CDR1 is MGHRA and CDR2 is YSYEKL. The CDR3, as DNA: TGCGCCAGCAGCCAAGATAGTCCTACCGGCTACACCTTC. Translated, it gives CASSQDSPTGYTF.

The chain couples TRBV11-2 to TRBJ2-7, with TRBD2 matching 7 bases. This CDR3 has 15 amino acids. With 0 bases clipped from V and 7 bases from J, the junction kept 9 bases outside the gene matches. Per germline, CDR1 SGHAT and CDR2 FQNNGV. The CDR3 nucleotides are TGTGCCAGCAGCTTAGAAGGGGAGGGCTCCCATGAGCAGTACTTC. The encoded protein is CASSLEGEGSHEQYF.

The V call is TRBV4-3, the J call TRBJ2-1; 7 nucleotides agree with TRBD2. This CDR3 is built from 16 residues. The trim removed 1 base at V and 3 bases at J, leaving 6 bases unmatched. Germline-derived CDR1 and CDR2 are LGHNA and YSLEER. The CDR3 here is CASSQVPGRYYNEQFF. Written as DNA, the CDR3 is TGCGCCAGCAGCCAAGTCCCCGGGAGGTACTACAATGAGCAGTTCTTC.

With respect to this clonotype: Since a much larger clone is just one base distant, this may be a read error. V is TRBV5-1 and J is TRBJ2-5, with D possibly matching TRBD2 (5 bases). Trimming left V 0 bases short and J 11 bases short, with 23 bases between. This CDR3 is built from 16 residues. CDR1 and CDR2 from the germline V gene are SGHRS and YFSETQ. The CDR3 DNA sequence: TGCGCCAGCAGCTTGGTTTCGCCCGAGGGATACAATGAGCAGTACTTC. Encoded protein: CASSLVSPEGYNEQYF.

This clonotype showed up just once. V and J are TRBV7-9 and TRBJ2-7; TRBD1 matches at 12 bases. This CDR3 contains 15 residues. Germline-derived CDR1 and CDR2 are SEHNR and FQNEAQ (reference sequence). The V segment lost 2 bases and the J segment 4 bases; nucleotides outside the gene matches: 3. Here the CDR3 reads CASSLWDRGLYEQYF. The DNA for the CDR3 is TGTGCCAGCAGCTTATGGGACAGGGGGCTGTACGAGCAGTACTTC.

V usage is TRBV19 and J usage is TRBJ2-3; no reliable D call. Germline CDR1 is LNHDA and CDR2 is SQIVND (reference sequence). The CDR3 sequence is 15 residues long. Trimming pared 3 bases from V and 2 bases from J, leaving 12 bases between. This CDR3 is CASSIGRQVTDTQYF. CDR3 in DNA: TGTGCCAGTAGTATCGGTCGCCAGGTCACAGATACGCAGTATTTT.

The J gene is TRBJ1-2, the V gene TRBV2, with D uncertain. Germline CDR1 reads SNHLY; CDR2 reads FYNNEI. The CDR3 consists of 14 residues. V gave up 3 bases and J gave up 6 bases, with 14 bases separating them. CDR3: CASSDRQVGNGYTF. The CDR3 nucleotides read TGTGCCAGCAGTGACAGACAAGTGGGCAATGGCTACACCTTC. Full variable domain (rest looked up from reference TRBV2 and TRBJ1-2): EPEVTQTPSHQVTQMGQEVILRCVPISNHLYFYWYRQILGQKVEFLVSFYNNEISEKSEIFDDQFSVERPDGSNFTLKIRSTKLEDSAMYFCASSDRQVGNGYTFGSGTRLTVV.

This chain connects TRBV29-1 to TRBJ2-3; the match to TRBD1 covers 8 bases. V lost 4 bases and J lost 3; bases outside the gene matches: 18. The CDR3 contains 18 residues. CDR1 and CDR2 from the germline V gene are SQVTM and ANQGSEA. This chain's CDR3 is CSVGSGTGPPVWTDTQYF. The CDR3 region has the DNA TGCAGCGTTGGCTCCGGGACAGGTCCCCCGGTGTGGACAGATACGCAGTATTTT.

The rearrangement links TRBV20-1 to TRBJ2-3; 9 bases align to TRBD2. The CDR3 contains 15 residues. With 2 bases clipped from V and 5 bases from J, the junction kept 8 bases outside the gene matches. Germline values: CDR1 DFQATT, CDR2 SNEGSKA (reference sequence). The CDR3 bases are TGCAGTGCTAGAATCGCGGGAGGGCCTATAGATACGCAGTATTTT. Translated: CSARIAGGPIDTQYF.

The chain has TRBV6-5 and TRBJ2-7; perhaps TRBD1 as D (6 bases). Trimming pared 7 bases from V and 7 bases from J, leaving 20 bases between. The CDR3 is 14 amino acids. Germline CDR1 is MNHEY and CDR2 is SVGAGI. This CDR3 reads CASTEDSTAGEQYF. Written as DNA, the CDR3 is TGTGCCAGCACGGAGGACAGCACCGCTGGAGAGCAGTACTTC.

V and J are TRBV6-5 and TRBJ1-2; no definite D call. The CDR3 extends over 13 amino acids. The V end was cut by 3 bases, the J end by 6 bases, with 11 bases between. From germline, CDR1 is MNHEY and CDR2 SVGAGI. For the CDR3, the DNA is TGTGCCAGCAGTTATCGCGGAGTCAATGGCTACACCTTC. The encoded protein is CASSYRGVNGYTF.

Many counts were recorded for this clonotype. This clone may be a read error of a much larger clone one base away. This chain joins TRBV9 and TRBJ2-6; D gene uncertain. CDR1 and CDR2 (germline): SGDLS, YYNGEE. CDR3 size: 14 residues. The CDR3 sequence: CASSVESGANVLTF. CDR3 nucleotides: TGTGCCAGCAGTGTAGAATCTGGGGCCAACGTCCTGACTTTC.

The V and J genes are TRBV5-1 and TRBJ2-4; 7 bases line up with TRBD1. The last part of the DNA fits TRBJ2-7 better; the J call may be wrong. This CDR3 is 14 amino acids long. Looked up from germline, CDR1 is SGHRS and CDR2 is YFSETQ. The CDR3, as DNA: TGCGCCAGCAGCCGAACCACAGGGGATGACGAGCAGTACTTC. Protein sequence: CASSRTTGDDEQYF.

There are a few counts of this clonotype. The chain links TRBV29-1 to TRBJ2-3; D is uncertain. The V end lost 4 bases, the J end lost 0 bases, and 8 bases lay between the germline ends. The CDR3 covers 13 residues. CDR1 is SQVTM and CDR2 is ANQGSEA in the germline V gene. CDR3 region: CSVGDLSTDTQYF. DNA of the CDR3: TGCAGCGTTGGCGACCTAAGCACAGATACGCAGTATTTT.

In this sample, this clonotype turned up a few times. The genes are TRBV14 and TRBJ2-7, with 7 bases matching TRBD2. Germline CDR1 is SGHDN and CDR2 is FVKESK. V was pared by 5 bases and J by 4 bases, with 11 bases of the junction left unmatched. CDR3 length: 15 residues. The CDR3 coding sequence is TGTGCCAGCAGCGACACGGGGGGTAGTTTTTACGAGCAGTACTTC. It specifies CASSDTGGSFYEQYF.

The chain is built from TRBV4-3 and TRBJ2-1; D is unclear. This CDR3 is built from 13 residues. V lost 1 base, J lost 12 bases, and 13 bases lay in between. Germline V gene sequence: CDR1 LGHNA, CDR2 YSLEER. As DNA, the CDR3 is TGCGCCAGCAGCCAAGGACCAACTGAGTTGCAGTTCTTC. Protein: CASSQGPTELQFF.

This chain joins TRBV28 and TRBJ2-7; 8 bases match TRBD2. Germline values: CDR1 MDHEN, CDR2 SYDVKM. CDR3 length: 14 amino acids. V was pared by 8 bases and J by 3 bases, with 9 bases of the junction left unmatched. CDR3: CASGVQTSDYEQYF. CDR3 nucleotides: TGTGCCAGCGGCGTCCAGACTAGCGACTACGAGCAGTACTTC. Drawing the rest from reference TRBV28 and TRBJ2-7, the complete variable domain is DVKVTQSSRYLVKRTGEKVFLECVQDMDHENMFWYRQDPGLGLRLIYFSYDVKMKEKGDIPEGYSVSREKKERFSLILESASTNQTSMYLCASGVQTSDYEQYFGPGTRLTVT.

The chain has TRBV20-1 and TRBJ2-3; D is possibly TRBD2 (6 bases). The V gene's germline CDR1 is DFQATT and CDR2 SNEGSKA (reference sequence). The CDR3 consists of 12 residues. Trimming pared 7 bases from V and 2 bases from J, leaving 10 bases between. CDR3 amino acids: CSEEGPTDTQYF. The CDR3 DNA reads TGCAGTGAGGAGGGACCCACAGATACGCAGTATTTT.

Comments on this clonotype: The junction differs from germline at one of its ends, possibly a read error. The rearrangement joins TRBV12-3 or TRBV12-4 to TRBJ2-3, with 12 bases aligning to TRBD2. The CDR3 covers 15 residues. Here the CDR3 DNA reads TGTGCCAACAGTAGACTAGCGGGGGGCACAGATACGCAGTATTTT. Its protein is CANSRLAGGTDTQYF.

The J gene is TRBJ2-6, the V gene TRBV28; a weak D match, TRBD1 (6 bases). Germline lookup yields CDR1 MDHEN and CDR2 SYDVKM. This CDR3 comprises 18 residues. V dropped 5 bases and J dropped 0 bases, with 17 bases sitting between them. CDR3 loop: CASSVDPGHASGANVLTF. The CDR3 DNA follows: TGTGCCAGCAGTGTCGATCCGGGACACGCCTCTGGGGCCAACGTCCTGACTTTC.

J is TRBJ2-2 and V is TRBV4-1, with a tentative D call TRBD1 (7 bases). Germline lookup yields CDR1 MGHRA and CDR2 YSYEKL. V dropped 5 bases and J dropped 7 bases, with 29 bases sitting between them. This CDR3 has 19 residues. Written as DNA, the CDR3 is TGCGCCAGCAGCAGGGGCGGCCCGGGACAGCGGGTTTTAGGCGGGGAGCTGTTTTTT. Translation gives CASSRGGPGQRVLGGELFF.